Each of the 6 T cell receptor beta chains below was sequenced from the same sample in a study of cytomegalovirus exposure and HLA in healthy donors. A multiplex PCR was run with 60 Vbeta primers and 13 Jbeta primers. Sequencing was performed with immunoSEQ multiplex PCR; in TCRdb, only in-frame clones are kept and a portion is missing. The sample has some 170,000 clones, roughly 74% seen once; the top ten hold less than 3.5%. The sample was PBMCs. The source is a female donor in good health and CMV-seronegative.

With regard to this clone: The identical CDR3 is also encoded by other nucleotide sequences in the sample. The chain recombines TRBV29-1 with TRBJ2-7; 8 nucleotides line up with TRBD2. The V gene end was trimmed by 6 bases and the J gene end by 5 bases; junction bases not matched to a gene: 12. CDR1 and CDR2 (germline): SQVTM, ANQGSEA. The CDR3 totals 14 residues. The CDR3 coding sequence is TGCAGCGTCTCCCAGGTGGCGGGAGGCCACGAGCAGTACTTC. Translating gives CSVSQVAGGHEQYF.

The chain carries TRBV28 and TRBJ1-5; D may be TRBD1 (5 bases). V lost 7 bases and J 5 bases, leaving 12 bases between the germline ends. The CDR3 runs 13 residues. Per the germline V gene, CDR1 is MDHEN and CDR2 is SYDVKM. CDR3 in DNA: TGTGCCAGCAAGACAGTTCACTATCAGCCCCAGCATTTT. Amino acids: CASKTVHYQPQHF.

The chain joins TRBV6-6 to TRBJ1-5; weak D call: TRBD1 (5 bases). Germline CDR1 MNHNY, CDR2 SVGAGI (reference sequence). CDR3 length: 16 residues. V was shortened by 7 bases and J by 0 bases, with 16 bases between the two germline ends. For the CDR3, the DNA is TGTGCCAGCAATGGGCGGTCAAGGGGTAGCAATCAGCCCCAGCATTTT. Protein product: CASNGRSRGSNQPQHF.

This clone was seen a few times. The V call is TRBV27, the J call TRBJ2-7; perhaps TRBD2 as D (7 bases). Germline V gives CDR1 MNHEY, CDR2 SMNVEV (reference sequence). The CDR3 is 13 residues long. V shed 10 bases and J shed 2 bases, with 15 bases lying between them. CDR3 in DNA: TGTGCCACCGGAAGGGGGGGCACCTACGAGCAGTACTTC. Protein product: CATGRGGTYEQYF.

The chain links TRBV4-1 to TRBJ2-1; 11 bases agree with TRBD2. The CDR3 totals 16 residues. Unmatched junction bases numbered 5, after V lost 2 bases and J lost 5 bases. Germline V CDR1 and CDR2: MGHRA, YSYEKL. CDR3 residues: CASSQPPGLADNEQFF. The CDR3 nucleotides read TGCGCCAGCAGCCAACCTCCGGGACTAGCGGACAATGAGCAGTTCTTC.

This clone was found a few times. This chain uses TRBV5-1 with TRBJ2-1; 7 bases agree with TRBD2. Germline lookup yields CDR1 SGHRS and CDR2 YFSETQ. The V and J ends lost 0 bases and 5 bases, in that order; junction bases with no gene match: 2. CDR3 length: 14 residues. The CDR3 DNA reads as TGCGCCAGCAGCTTGGGGACTAGGAACAATGAGCAGTTCTTC. This gives the protein CASSLGTRNNEQFF.